This TCR beta chain derives from a study of Ad26.COV2.S vaccination and SARS-CoV-2 variants (dated by TCRdb to about 2021). Background on the whole study: Vaccine-arm donors were drawn from COV1001, a multicentre, randomized, double-blind, placebo-controlled phase I-IIa trial of Ad26.COV2.S in healthy adults. Ad26.COV2.S was administered intramuscularly at 5 x 10^10 or 1 x 10^11 viral particles, either as a single shot or as two shots given 56 days apart. The specificity and breadth of SARS-CoV-2-reactive T cell receptors after Ad26.COV2.S vaccination were assessed by TCRbeta repertoire sequencing. A total of approximately 30 samples were included in the TCR-sequenced set, comprising approximately 20 Ad26.COV2.S vaccine recipients, 5 placebo recipients and 8 SARS-CoV-2 convalescent individuals. Trial participants were randomized into five groups of five, in which low-dose or high-dose Ad26.COV2.S was given once or twice, or placebo was given on both occasions. Blinding of investigators to trial group allocation was maintained during experiments and outcome assessment.

With regard to this clone: There is no known antigen for this receptor. No much larger clonotype is one base removed from it; base qualities were not supplied. The same CDR3 is also encoded by other DNA sequences in this sample.

The sample's treatment or condition, from its label and the paper: approximately 18 received Ad26.COV2.S at low or high dose, single or two shots; 5 received placebo; per-sample allocation not given. For vaccine and placebo recipients, repertoires were sequenced using samples collected on day 63 after the first injection. In Cohort 1b, about 25 adults aged 18-55 years were enrolled at a single site in Boston, USA, between 29 July and 7 August 2020. As a vaccine, Ad26.COV2.S was a replication-incompetent adenovirus type 26 vector that expressed a prefusion-stabilized SARS-CoV-2 spike protein derived from the original Wuhan strain. V sheds 7 bases and J sheds 0 bases, leaving 16 bases between their ends. CDR1 and CDR2, per the germline V gene (reference sequence), are LNHDA and SQIVND. Reading from cysteine to phenylalanine, the CDR3 counts 16 amino acids. Only CDR3 DNA is held: 48 bases, read in frame from base 1.

The research as a whole found: Ad26.COV2.S recipients had higher spike-specific TCR breadth than placebo recipients (P = 0.0014). The authors noted that the TCR breadth and depth analyses may have underestimated total T cell responses. Substantial breadth of spike-specific CD8+ and CD4+ T cell responses was reported after vaccination. Vaccine and placebo recipients had similar non-spike TCR breadth, a finding consistent with the vaccine containing only spike. The study was not powered for comparison of responses between vaccine doses or regimens.

TCRbeta CDR3 regions were sequenced with the immunoSEQ Assay. After extraction, genomic DNA underwent amplification by bias-controlled multiplex PCR, followed by high-throughput sequencing. In the original analysis: To quantify the absolute abundance of every unique TCRbeta CDR3 region, sequences were collapsed and filtered. T cell fraction was estimated by normalizing TCRbeta template counts to usable DNA, which was measured by amplifying reference genes present in all nucleated cells. Repertoire TCRs were annotated as SARS-CoV-2-specific by exact matching of V gene, CDR3 amino acid sequence and J gene to a known reactive TCR set. The reference SARS-CoV-2 TCR set was derived from MIRA and filtered for enrichment in COVID-19-positive ImmuneCODE repertoires, a step that removed public or cross-reactive TCRs. Drawing on the MIRA antigens, annotated TCRs were analysed further at the level of specific ORF or position within ORF. Breadth was defined as the number of annotated unique rearrangements divided by the total number of unique productive rearrangements, and depth was defined as the summed frequency of the annotated unique rearrangements. Group comparisons of TCR breadth used two-sided Wilcoxon rank-sum tests. As stored in TCRdb, this immuneACCESS dataset retains in-frame rearrangements with V and J assigned. A fraction of the clones does not appear; measured against another copy, unresolved V genes explain less than half of the discrepancy, and the remainder lacks a known reason. That table is the source of V, J and clone size, and D and trimming were worked out from the DNA. The sample contains about 390,000 clones, approximately 90% of them found a single time. Roughly 3.5% of the sample rests with the top ten.

The material sequenced was peripheral blood, taken in a trial of Ad26.COV2.S vaccine versus placebo. The sequence came from a person aged 18-60 years who received the Ad26.COV2.S COVID-19 vaccine or a placebo. Here the chain combines TRBV19 and TRBJ2-1, with the D call perhaps TRBD1 or TRBD2, each one matching 5 bases. The nucleotide sequence reads TGTGCCAGTACCCCCACGGGGCCAAGCTCCTACAATGAGCAGTTCTTC. The translation is CASTPTGPSSYNEQFF. Beyond the CDR3, the reference TRBV19 and TRBJ2-1 genes provide the residues; the full variable domain reads: DGGITQSPKYLFRKEGQNVTLSCEQNLNHDAMYWYRQDPGQGLRLIYYSQIVNDFQKGDIAEGYSVSREKKESFPLTVTSAQKNPTAFYLCASTPTGPSSYNEQFFGPGTRLTVL.